The 28 T cell receptor beta chains below all came from one sample that was sequenced in a study of post-analysis software for immune sequencing data. Unique molecular identifiers featured in each of the TCR beta cDNA libraries. Each CDR3 protein gets one entry after TCRdb re-called the PCR reads with MiXCR. The sample contains about half a million distinct CDR3 sequences, nearly 45% of which appear only once. Their antigens are not known. Study-level points and caveats: Relative to controls, patients had 5 or 6 TRBV segments at higher frequency, with TRBV5-6, TRBV5-1 and TRBV20-1 among these.

The sequencing input was blood. Every receptor here comes from a girl aged 10 to 17 with multiple sclerosis.

This clonotype was observed a few times. The chain is built from TRBV28 and TRBJ2-7, with unresolved D. V lost 5 bases and J lost 3, with 11 bases in between. This CDR3 region has 13 residues. CDR1 and CDR2 (germline): MDHEN, SYDVKM. CDR3 DNA sequence: TGTGCCAGCAGTCCGGGCCCCCTCTACGAGCAGTACTTC. Translation gives CASSPGPLYEQYF.

The chain carries TRBV15 and TRBJ1-4, with 9 bases lining up with TRBD1. Germline CDR1 LNHNV, CDR2 YYDKDF (reference sequence). CDR3 size: 15 residues. V dropped 1 base and J dropped 8; count of bases not matched to a gene: 5. Here the CDR3 reads CATSRGDREGEKLFF. CDR3 DNA sequence: TGTGCCACCAGCAGAGGGGACAGGGAGGGGGAAAAACTGTTTTTT.

This clonotype was observed a handful of times. This sequence joins TRBV7-3 and TRBJ2-3; tentatively, D is TRBD2 (6 bases). The germline V and J ends were trimmed by 5 bases and 5 bases, with 14 bases remaining between them. Germline V gene data show CDR1 as SGHTA and CDR2 as FQGTGA. The CDR3 is 14 amino acids. The DNA for the CDR3 is TGTGCCAGCAGCCTTGCGGGGTACGGAGATACGCAGTATTTT. Its translation is CASSLAGYGDTQYF.

This chain connects TRBV6-6 to TRBJ1-2, with D possibly being TRBD1 (6 bases). Trimming took 7 bases from V and 6 from J, leaving 21 bases between them. CDR3 length: 15 amino acids. Germline V CDR1 and CDR2: MNHNY, SVGAGI (reference sequence). CDR3 in DNA: TGTGCCAGCACCATAATTGGCTCCTCAGGGGATGGCTACACCTTC. Its translation is CASTIIGSSGDGYTF.

V is TRBV12-3 or TRBV12-4 and J is TRBJ2-7, with D possibly TRBD1 on 6 matching bases. V was clipped by 4 bases and J by 3 bases, with 13 bases between them. This CDR3 is 14 amino acids long. CDR3 bases: TGTGCCAGCAGTTGGCTGGACAGCCGCTACGAGCAGTACTTC. It is translated as CASSWLDSRYEQYF.

A word on this clonotype: Its ends do not fully match the called genes, so a read error is possible. The gene calls are TRBV24-1 and TRBJ2-1, with a possible D match to TRBD1 (6 bases). The CDR3 runs 15 residues. The germline V gene has CDR1 KGHDR and CDR2 SFDVKD. The CDR3 loop is CAISDFSDSHNEQFF. The CDR3 DNA reads as TGTGCCATCAGTGATTTTTCGGACAGTCACAATGAGCAGTTCTTC.

The CDR3 protein is CSAYRGETQYF. The CDR3 region has the DNA TGCAGTGCTTACCGAGGCGAGACCCAGTACTTC. The chain has TRBV20-1 and TRBJ2-5; D is undetermined. The CDR3 totals 11 residues. Deletions cut 5 bases from V and 5 bases from J, with 9 bases between. Germline CDR1 reads DFQATT; CDR2 reads SNEGSKA (reference sequence).

V gene TRBV6-4 combines with J gene TRBJ2-1, with D possibly being TRBD2 (6 bases). In germline, CDR1 is MRHNA, CDR2 SNTAGT. The CDR3 contains 14 residues. The V and J ends lost 6 bases and 6 bases respectively, with 15 bases between them. Here the CDR3 reads CASSVDTSPNEQFF. CDR3 bases: TGTGCCAGCAGCGTGGACACTAGCCCCAATGAGCAGTTCTTC.

The rearrangement links TRBV5-6 to TRBJ1-2; no clear D. V was clipped by 0 bases and J by 0 bases, with 9 bases between them. The CDR3 extends over 15 amino acids. The germline V gene has CDR1 SGHDT and CDR2 YYEEEE. CDR3 residues: CASSLGRSTNYGYTF. CDR3 in DNA: TGTGCCAGCAGCTTGGGCCGCAGTACTAACTATGGCTACACCTTC. The entire variable domain, with the rest obtained from reference TRBV5-6 and TRBJ1-2, is as follows: DAGVTQSPTHLIKTRGQQVTLRCSPKSGHDTVSWYQQALGQGPQFIFQYYEEEERQRGNFPDRFSGHQFPNYSSELNVNALLLGDSALYLCASSLGRSTNYGYTFGSGTRLTVV.

This clonotype came up a few times. V usage is TRBV7-9 and J usage is TRBJ2-3; D is undetermined. This CDR3 is 15 amino acids long. With 2 bases removed from V and 4 bases from J, the gap between germline ends came to 13 bases. Germline V gene sequence: CDR1 SEHNR, CDR2 FQNEAQ (reference sequence). The CDR3 sequence is CASSLKGRVADTQYF. The CDR3 DNA is TGTGCCAGCAGCTTAAAGGGTAGGGTCGCAGATACGCAGTATTTT.

This clonotype was seen a handful of times. V usage is TRBV29-1 and J usage is TRBJ2-6; 11 bases map to TRBD1. The CDR3 sequence is 18 residues long. The V gene's germline CDR1 is SQVTM and CDR2 ANQGSEA. V shed 7 bases, J shed 0 bases, and the junction held 11 bases outside the gene matches. The CDR3 protein is CSALDRGRRSSGANVLTF. DNA for the CDR3: TGCAGCGCCCTGGACAGGGGGCGAAGGAGCTCTGGGGCCAACGTCCTGACTTTC.

For this clonotype: This clone may be a read error of a much larger clone one base away. CDR3 sequence reads: CASMASSGRASNGQFF. CDR3 DNA sequence: TGTGCCAGCATGGCGTCTAGCGGGAGGGCCTCGAATGGGCAGTTCTTC. The chain is built from TRBV6-6 and TRBJ2-1; 12 positions match TRBD2. Germline CDR1 and CDR2: MNHNY and SVGAGI (reference sequence). The CDR3 has 16 amino acids.

This clonotype came up once. A much larger clone lies one base from this, so it may be a read error. V gene TRBV27 combines with J gene TRBJ2-7; D remains unclear. CDR1 is MNHEY, CDR2 SMNVEV, per germline (reference sequence). CDR3 length: 13 amino acids. This chain's CDR3 is CVSTTRSSYEQYF. The CDR3 region has the DNA TGTGTCAGCACCACCAGGAGCTCCTACGAGCAGTACTTC.

J is TRBJ1-1 and V is TRBV15; 12 bases match TRBD1. The V gene end was trimmed by 3 bases and the J gene end by 4 bases; junction bases not matched to a gene: 15. This CDR3 comprises 19 residues. Germline V lookup: CDR1 LNHNV, CDR2 YYDKDF (reference sequence). The DNA of the CDR3 is TGTGCCACCAGCAGGGGGGACAGGGGGCCTTCAATATGGGGCACTGAAGCTTTCTTT. Its translation is CATSRGDRGPSIWGTEAFF.

As concerns this clonotype: At one end, the junction sequence differs from germline, possibly due to a read error. The J gene is TRBJ2-1, the V gene TRBV12-3 or TRBV12-4, with D possibly TRBD1 on 6 matching bases. The CDR3 covers 15 residues. The CDR3 region has the DNA TGTGCCAGCAGTTTGGGTAGGGGGATCTACAGTGAGCAGTTCTTC. Protein sequence: CASSLGRGIYSEQFF.

The chain uses TRBV28 and TRBJ1-4, with 7 positions matching TRBD1. The germline V gene has CDR1 MDHEN and CDR2 SYDVKM. CDR3 length: 13 residues. The junction had 6 bases not matched to a gene; V was cut back by 7 bases and J by 7 bases. The CDR3 region is CASTAGTAEKLFF. The CDR3 DNA reads as TGTGCCAGCACCGCCGGGACAGCTGAAAAACTGTTTTTT. Together with reference TRBV28 and TRBJ1-4, the CDR3 gives the full variable domain: DVKVTQSSRYLVKRTGEKVFLECVQDMDHENMFWYRQDPGLGLRLIYFSYDVKMKEKGDIPEGYSVSREKKERFSLILESASTNQTSMYLCASTAGTAEKLFFGSGTQLSVL.

A few counts support this clonotype. The CDR3 DNA is TGCGCCAGCAGCTCAGGGCCGGCGGGGAACACTGAAGCTTTCTTT. This sequence encodes CASSSGPAGNTEAFF. The chain links TRBV5-1 to TRBJ1-1; perhaps TRBD1 as D (5 bases). The V end lost 3 bases, the J end lost 1 base, and 13 bases lay between the germline ends. CDR3 length: 15 residues. The germline V gene has CDR1 SGHRS and CDR2 YFSETQ.

Here the CDR3 DNA reads TGTGCCAGCAGTTACGCGGGACCCCCTTACGAGCAGTACTTC. Translated, it gives CASSYAGPPYEQYF. The V call is TRBV12-3 or TRBV12-4, the J call TRBJ2-7; weak D call: TRBD2 (6 bases). Between the trimmed V and J ends, which lost 4 bases and 4 bases, there was a span of 14 bases. CDR3 size: 14 residues.

The gene calls are TRBV4-2 and TRBJ2-5; 8 bases match TRBD1. The CDR3 is 15 amino acids. V lost 3 bases and J lost 0; bases outside the gene matches: 3. In germline, CDR1 is LGHNA, CDR2 YNFKEQ. The chain's CDR3 is CASSQADRDQETQYF. CDR3 sequence (DNA): TGTGCCAGCAGCCAGGCGGACAGGGACCAAGAGACCCAGTACTTC.

This clonotype has only a few counts. This rearrangement joins TRBV27 to TRBJ2-5; 8 positions match TRBD2. CDR1 MNHEY and CDR2 SMNVEV come from the germline V gene (reference sequence). The ends lost 4 bases at V and 2 bases at J; junction bases unmatched: 3. The CDR3 runs 14 residues. The CDR3 region is CASSYSGKQETQYF. DNA for the CDR3: TGTGCCAGCAGTTATAGCGGGAAGCAAGAGACCCAGTACTTC.

The chain carries TRBV10-3 and TRBJ2-3; TRBD1 aligns across 12 bases. The CDR3 covers 15 residues. Germline V CDR1 and CDR2: ENHRY, SYGVKD. Trimming took 2 bases from V and 6 from J; bases not matched to a gene: 3. CDR3 in DNA: TGTGCCATCAGTGAGCGGGGACAGGGGGCTGATACGCAGTATTTT. Translated, it gives CAISERGQGADTQYF.

This chain links TRBV2 with TRBJ2-1; TRBD1 might be the D (7 bases). The CDR3 length is 13 residues. Trimming left V 8 bases short and J 9 bases short, with 17 bases between. Germline V gene data show CDR1 as SNHLY and CDR2 as FYNNEI. Here the CDR3 reads CASHLGGGSEQFF. The CDR3 DNA follows: TGTGCCAGCCACCTCGGAGGGGGCAGTGAGCAGTTCTTC.

The V call is TRBV20-1, the J call TRBJ2-1; D call uncertain. The CDR3 is made up of 15 amino acids. Germline CDR1 is DFQATT and CDR2 is SNEGSKA (reference sequence). V gave up 0 bases and J gave up 3 bases, with 12 bases separating them. In nucleotides, the CDR3 is TGCAGTGCTAGAGATCGGCAGAGTATCTACAATGAGCAGTTCTTC. Its translation is CSARDRQSIYNEQFF.

This clonotype was detected a few times. The chain links TRBV9 to TRBJ2-1, with a weak D call TRBD2 (6 bases). This CDR3 comprises 15 residues. V dropped 0 bases and J dropped 12 bases, with 19 bases sitting between them. Germline lookup yields CDR1 SGDLS and CDR2 YYNGEE. The CDR3 DNA is TGTGCCAGCAGCGTAGCGGGAGACCTTAGACGTGTGCAGTTCTTC. It specifies CASSVAGDLRRVQFF.

This clonotype was found a few times. This sequence joins TRBV7-9 and TRBJ1-2; no definite D call. There are 13 residues in the CDR3. V lost 5 bases and J lost 4, with 11 bases in between. Germline lookup yields CDR1 SEHNR and CDR2 FQNEAQ (reference sequence). CDR3 in DNA: TGTGCCAGCAGCCCCAAGGTGCGCTATGGCTACACCTTC. Translating it yields CASSPKVRYGYTF.

Here the CDR3 reads CASSDSGDNEQFF. CDR3 sequence (DNA): TGTGCCAGCAGTGACTCGGGAGATAATGAGCAGTTCTTC. This sequence joins TRBV6-4 and TRBJ2-1, with a possible D match to TRBD2 (5 bases). V lost 0 bases and J 7 bases, leaving 7 bases between the germline ends. Germline V gene sequence: CDR1 MRHNA, CDR2 SNTAGT. The CDR3 spans 13 residues.

The V call is TRBV11-2, the J call TRBJ2-1, with 11 bases that match TRBD2. Per germline, CDR1 SGHAT and CDR2 FQNNGV. The CDR3 is made up of 15 amino acids. The trim removed 6 bases at V and 5 bases at J, leaving 6 bases unmatched. The CDR3 region is CASRSLAGGNNEQFF. CDR3 bases: TGTGCCAGCAGATCTCTAGCGGGAGGAAACAATGAGCAGTTCTTC.

The J gene is TRBJ1-5, the V gene TRBV12-3 or TRBV12-4, with D possibly matching TRBD1 (6 bases). Trimming took 5 bases from V and 1 from J, leaving 12 bases between them. This CDR3 contains 15 residues. The CDR3 reads CASSDRKASNQPQHF. In DNA form, the CDR3 reads TGTGCCAGCAGTGACAGGAAGGCCAGCAATCAGCCCCAGCATTTT.